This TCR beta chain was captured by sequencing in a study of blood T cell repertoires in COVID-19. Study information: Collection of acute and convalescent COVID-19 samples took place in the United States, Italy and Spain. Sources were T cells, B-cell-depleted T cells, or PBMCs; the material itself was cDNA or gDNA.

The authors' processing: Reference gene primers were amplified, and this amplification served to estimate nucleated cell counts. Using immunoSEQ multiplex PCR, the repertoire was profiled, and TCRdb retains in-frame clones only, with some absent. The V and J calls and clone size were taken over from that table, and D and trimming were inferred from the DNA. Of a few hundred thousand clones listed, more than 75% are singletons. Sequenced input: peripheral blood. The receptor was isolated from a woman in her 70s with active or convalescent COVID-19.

CDR3 DNA: TGTGCCAGCAGCCAAGAAGGTAGCGGGGGACCTTCCTCCTACGAGCAGTACTTC. Protein sequence: CASSQEGSGGPSSYEQYF. The gene calls are TRBV4-2 and TRBJ2-7, with 9 nucleotides matching TRBD2. V lost 0 bases and J lost 0; bases outside the gene matches: 9. The CDR3 covers 18 residues. CDR1 and CDR2 from the germline V gene are LGHNA and YNFKEQ.